The 13 T cell receptor beta chains given below trace back to one sample, sequenced in a study of CDR3 diversity in severe acne. TCRdb re-called the PCR reads with MiXCR, one entry per CDR3 protein. The sample consists of about 86,000 distinct CDR3 sequences, under 65% of them appearing once. Input material: blood. These receptor sequences come from a male donor in good health, without acne.

This rearrangement joins TRBV5-4 to TRBJ2-1; 9 bases line up with TRBD2. In germline, CDR1 is SGHNT, CDR2 YYREEE (reference sequence). V lost 0 bases, J lost 9 bases, and 7 bases stayed unmatched. CDR3 size: 15 residues. The CDR3 spells CASSLEAGGDAEQFF. The CDR3 DNA is TGTGCCAGCAGCTTGGAGGCGGGGGGGGATGCTGAGCAGTTCTTC.

This chain connects TRBV5-6 to TRBJ2-7; D remains unclear. The length of the CDR3 is 13 residues. From germline, CDR1 is SGHDT and CDR2 YYEEEE. V was cut by 0 bases and J by 4 bases, with 8 bases left in between. This chain's CDR3 is CASSLVGRYEQYF. The CDR3 DNA is TGTGCCAGCAGCTTGGTAGGGCGGTACGAGCAGTACTTC.

V usage is TRBV4-1 and J usage is TRBJ2-2, with D possibly matching TRBD2 (6 bases). Germline values: CDR1 MGHRA, CDR2 YSYEKL. The V and J ends lost 1 base and 1 base respectively, with 7 bases between them. The CDR3 is made up of 15 amino acids. CDR3 in amino acids: CASSQVRGNTGELFF. CDR3 nucleotide sequence: TGCGCCAGCAGCCAAGTGCGGGGGAACACCGGGGAGCTGTTTTTT.

As regards this clonotype: Since no conserved phenylalanine or tryptophan closes the CDR3, a read error is the likely cause. The chain links TRBV3-1 to TRBJ2-2; TRBD2 aligns across 9 bases. From germline, CDR1 is LGHDT and CDR2 YNNKEL (reference sequence). The CDR3 is 16 residues long. CDR3 sequence reads: CASGQERGAPGGELFS. CDR3 sequence (DNA): TGTGCCAGCGGCCAAGAGCGGGGGGCTCCCGGTGGGGAGCTGTTTTCT.

This chain uses TRBV5-4 with TRBJ2-2, with 12 nucleotides matching TRBD2. Losses at the gene ends were 3 bases for V and 5 bases for J; bases not matched to a gene: 5. Germline CDR1 reads SGHNT; CDR2 reads YYREEE (reference sequence). The CDR3 covers 16 residues. CDR3 sequence reads: CASSSTSGGPTGELFF. Here the CDR3 DNA reads TGTGCCAGCAGCTCAACTAGCGGGGGGCCAACCGGGGAGCTGTTTTTT.

On this clonotype itself: Sequence at one end of the junction differs from germline and may be a read error. The genes are TRBV25-1 and TRBJ1-3, with D uncertain. The germline CDR1 and CDR2 sequences are MGHDK and SYGVNS. The CDR3 consists of 16 residues. The DNA for the CDR3 is TGTGCCGGCAGTGAATCCGGCGGGTCCTCTGGAAATACCATATATTTT. Protein: CAGSESGGSSGNTIYF.

This clonotype was counted between two and nine times. The chain uses TRBV6-1 and TRBJ2-7; the D gene is possibly TRBD2 (6 bases). CDR1 and CDR2 (germline): MNHNS, SASEGT. Trimming cost V 6 bases and J 3 bases, with 15 bases left between them. This CDR3 is 14 amino acids long. The CDR3 coding sequence is TGTGCCAGCAGATTAGGAGGGAGAGACTACGAGCAGTACTTC. Residues: CASRLGGRDYEQYF.

The table lists this clonotype with many counts. V gene TRBV5-6 combines with J gene TRBJ1-1; D remains ambiguous. V was shortened by 2 bases and J by 5 bases, with 10 bases between the two germline ends. From germline, CDR1 is SGHDT and CDR2 YYEEEE. The CDR3 runs 13 residues. CDR3 in DNA: TGTGCCAGCAGCTTAAGAGGGCGGACTGAAGCTTTCTTT. Its protein product is CASSLRGRTEAFF.

Concerning this clonotype: At one end the junction does not follow the germline gene, possibly because of a read error. J is TRBJ1-5 and V is TRBV5-1; 10 bases fit TRBD1. The germline V gene encodes CDR1 SGHRS and CDR2 YFSETQ. The CDR3 is 16 residues long. The CDR3 DNA is TGTGCCAGCAGCCCCCGGACAGGGGGGTTGGATCAGCCCCAGCATTTT. This gives the protein CASSPRTGGLDQPQHF.

In its sample, this clonotype was seen many times. The gene calls are TRBV5-8 and TRBJ1-3; perhaps TRBD1 as D (6 bases). V shed 5 bases and J shed 4 bases, with 16 bases lying between them. Germline CDR1 and CDR2: SGHTS and YDEGEE. This CDR3 has 15 residues. Here the CDR3 DNA reads TGTGCCAGCAGTCTCAACAGGGCGCACGGAAACACCATATATTTT. Its protein is CASSLNRAHGNTIYF.

The rearrangement uses TRBV5-1 and TRBJ2-7; 7 bases are shared with TRBD2. The CDR3 is 13 amino acids. The V gene end was trimmed by 8 bases and the J gene end by 0 bases; junction bases not matched to a gene: 5. The germline gives CDR1 SGHRS, CDR2 YFSETQ. The CDR3 nucleotides are TGCGCCAGTACTAGCGAAAGCTCCTACGAGCAGTACTTC. It is translated as CASTSESSYEQYF.

The sample holds many counts of this clonotype. The V call is TRBV11-3, the J call TRBJ2-1; 9 bases are shared with TRBD2. V shed 2 bases and J 2 bases; nucleotides not matched to a gene: 4. CDR1 SGHNT and CDR2 YENEEA come from the germline V gene. This CDR3 spans 16 amino acids. Here the CDR3 DNA reads TGTGCCAGCAGCTTATTGCGGGGGGGCACCTACAATGAGCAGTTCTTC. Its protein is CASSLLRGGTYNEQFF. The whole variable domain, remainder taken from reference TRBV11-3 and TRBJ2-1, is EAGVVQSPRYKIIEKKQPVAFWCNPISGHNTLYWYLQNLGQGPELLIRYENEEAVDDSQLPKDRFSAERLKGVDSTLKIQPAELGDSAVYLCASSLLRGGTYNEQFFGPGTRLTVL.

This chain links TRBV2 with TRBJ1-1; 7 nucleotides match TRBD1. The germline V gene has CDR1 SNHLY and CDR2 FYNNEI. J gave up 6 bases and V 8 bases, and 9 bases lay outside the gene matches. The CDR3 length is 13 residues. As DNA, the CDR3 is TGTGCCAGCGGAAAGACAGGGCGGTCTGAAGCTTTCTTT. Translating gives CASGKTGRSEAFF.